This T cell receptor beta chain was found in a study of blood T cell repertoires in COVID-19 (dated by TCRdb to 2020 to 2021). With regard to the full study: The collaborator samples originated in the United States, Italy and Spain and spanned the acute and convalescent phases of COVID-19. The prospective study material was composed of cDNA or gDNA derived from T cells, B-cell-depleted T cells, or PBMCs. Deeply sampled blood TCRbeta repertoires from subjects exposed to, actively infected with, or recovered from COVID-19 were included in the dataset. A freely available public database, intended as a resource for researchers studying the immune response to SARS-CoV-2, is where the repertoires were released. Samples were obtained from the ongoing ImmuneRACE study (first 160 participants) and from roughly 1,300 subjects provided by 6 global collaborators. Nearly every sample came with metadata listing a de-identified subject ID, COVID-19 status, age in years and sex. Where available, HLA class I and class II types were taken from metadata supplied by the sample provider and were not determined by assay-based typing. The investigation overall reported the following: Clinical and demographic metadata were provided uncurated, with the amount varying by source and participant.

TCRbeta CDR3 regions were amplified from genomic DNA using the immunoSEQ Assay, a bias-controlled multiplex PCR. The published analysis was carried out like this. Within the assay, amplification of reference gene primers was used to estimate how many nucleated cells each sample contained. Sequence reads were collapsed and filtered to measure the absolute abundance of every unique TCRbeta CDR3 rearrangement. For each sample, productive Simpson clonality was calculated by taking the square root of Simpson's diversity index across productive rearrangements. TCRdb re-hosts the immuneACCESS table, in-frame sequences only. Its copies lack some clones; in the studies checked, an unresolved V gene accounts for under half of them, and the cause for the rest is not known. Clone size and the V and J calls come from that table; the DNA yielded D and trimming. This sample holds approximately 180,000 clones; more than 75% were observed only once. About 4.5% of the sample goes to the ten largest clones.

Whole blood was collected in K2EDTA tubes by collaborating institutions according to the institutions' own protocols. For TCRbeta analysis, collaborator samples were shipped as frozen whole blood, as isolated PBMCs, or as DNA extracted from either sample type. As for this clone: What antigen it recognizes has not been identified. No quality values exist for individual bases; no much larger clone is one base distant.

Sequencing used peripheral blood. The clonotype comes from a human donor in a cohort sampled during active COVID-19.

The DNA reads as follows: TGTGCCAGCAGCCGGGGACAGAAAGCCTACAATGAGCAGTTCTTC. The encoded protein is CASSRGQKAYNEQFF. Recombination linked TRBV7-8 to TRBJ2-1, with TRBD1 identical over 7 junction bases. Looking up the germline V gene yields CDR1 SGHVS and CDR2 FQNEAQ. Including the terminal cysteine and phenylalanine, the CDR3 comprises 15 residues. Only the CDR3 DNA is retained, 45 bases long and in frame from the first base. V is trimmed back by 5 bases and J by 2 bases, and the junction contains 6 bases that no gene match accounts for.